The clone carrying this TCR beta chain was recorded at least ten times. What it recognizes is unknown. Germline trimming cut 5 bases from V and 5 bases from J; bases unmatched to any gene: 5. Per germline, CDR1 SNHLY and CDR2 FYNNEI. CDR3 length: 13 residues. Researchers took RNA transcripts and amplified the TCR beta CDR3 regions from them. With the HTBI primer set, the TCR CDR3 went through a first round of RT-PCR. TCRdb re-called the multiplex PCR reads through MiXCR, storing one row per CDR3 protein. The data show 250,000 to 300,000 distinct CDR3 sequences, with about an eighth seen just once and almost 8% held by the top ten. Patients aged 18 to 65 had newly diagnosed hyperthyroidism that had lasted under 2 months. Orbital computed tomography and thyroid ultrasound, together with serum TRAb and thyroxine and clinical symptoms, were used for diagnoses. PBMCs were derived from more than 8 ml fresh peripheral blood.

The sample comes from a study of T cells in Graves' hyperthyroidism and ophthalmopathy. Whole-study findings and limits: Expanded thyroid clonotypes (above 0.001) were mostly also found in blood.

Sequencing was done on a sample of blood. The chain uses TRBV2 and TRBJ2-5; TRBD1 matches at 7 bases. The receptor was isolated from a woman younger than 45 with Graves' hyperthyroidism that later progressed to Graves' ophthalmopathy. CDR3 protein: CASSRGQPETQYF. The CDR3 DNA reads TGTGCCAGCAGTAGGGGACAGCCGGAGACCCAGTACTTC. The whole variable domain, remainder taken from reference TRBV2 and TRBJ2-5, is EPEVTQTPSHQVTQMGQEVILRCVPISNHLYFYWYRQILGQKVEFLVSFYNNEISEKSEIFDDQFSVERPDGSNFTLKIRSTKLEDSAMYFCASSRGQPETQYFGPGTRLLVL.